Shown below are 32 T cell receptor beta chains from a single sample sequenced in a study of T cell responses to AZD1222 COVID-19 vaccine. The method was immunoSEQ multiplex PCR; TCRdb's version includes in-frame clones alone and lacks a portion of them. In the table there are about 66,000 clones, about 83% of which are singletons. This specimen was peripheral blood, taken 28 days after the second AZD1222 dose. Receptor source: an adult who received the AZD1222 COVID-19 vaccine.

The J gene is TRBJ2-7, the V gene TRBV7-7; D gene unclear. Deletions cut 6 bases from V and 11 bases from J, with 14 bases between. Germline V gene lookup returns CDR1 SSHAT and CDR2 FNYEAQ (reference sequence). The CDR3 loop spans 11 amino acids. Written as DNA, the CDR3 is TGTGCCAGCAGATCCCACCCGCCAAAGTACTTC. This gives the protein CASRSHPPKYF. Drawing the rest from reference TRBV7-7 and TRBJ2-7, the complete variable domain is GAGVSQSPRYKVTKRGQDVTLRCDPISSHATLYWYQQALGQGPEFLTYFNYEAQPDKSGLPSDRFSAERPEGSISTLTIQRTEQRDSAMYRCASRSHPPKYFGPGTRLTVT.

This clone was observed a single time. The V gene is TRBV5-1, the J gene TRBJ1-5, with TRBD1 identical over 10 bases. The CDR3 consists of 15 residues. In germline, CDR1 is SGHRS, CDR2 YFSETQ. V shed 5 bases, J shed 8 bases, and the junction held 10 bases outside the gene matches. The CDR3: CASREGTGDGEPQHF. In nucleotides, the CDR3 is TGCGCCAGCAGAGAGGGGACAGGGGATGGGGAGCCCCAGCATTTT. Complete variable domain (other parts from reference TRBV5-1 and TRBJ1-5): KAGVTQTPRYLIKTRGQQVTLSCSPISGHRSVSWYQQTPGQGLQFLFEYFSETQRNKGNFPGRFSGRQFSNSRSEMNVSTLELGDSALYLCASREGTGDGEPQHFGDGTRLSIL.

The chain combines TRBV30 with TRBJ2-2, with unresolved D. Germline V gene sequence: CDR1 GTSNPN, CDR2 SVGIG (reference sequence). The CDR3 is 14 amino acids. V shed 1 base and J shed 4 bases, with 10 bases lying between them. The CDR3 DNA sequence: TGTGCCTGGAGTGGGGGTTTGAGCACCGGGGAGCTGTTTTTT. It translates to CAWSGGLSTGELFF.

The chain carries TRBV7-6 and TRBJ2-3; possibly TRBD1 for D (5 bases). Looked up from germline, CDR1 is SGHVS and CDR2 is FNYEAQ. This CDR3 has 15 amino acids. The ends were cut back, 5 bases at V and 5 bases at J, with 17 bases in the middle. The DNA of the CDR3 is TGTGCCAGCAGCCCCGGATGGGCTACAGGAGATACGCAGTATTTT. Protein sequence: CASSPGWATGDTQYF.

Ten or more counts support this clone. V is TRBV18 and J is TRBJ2-1; D not resolved. Trimming removed 3 bases at V and 7 bases at J, with 7 bases between. From germline, CDR1 is KGHSH and CDR2 LQKENI. CDR3 length: 12 amino acids. CDR3 sequence: CASSPQENEQFF. The CDR3 DNA reads as TGTGCCAGCTCACCTCAGGAAAATGAGCAGTTCTTC.

There are a few counts of this clone. This chain joins TRBV11-1 and TRBJ2-3, with 8 nucleotides matching TRBD2. The CDR3 consists of 16 residues. V trimming: 0 bases; J trimming: 3 bases; junction bases outside the gene matches: 5. Germline-derived CDR1 and CDR2 are SGHAT and FQDESV (reference sequence). Here the CDR3 reads CASSLALSGSTDTQYF. The CDR3 DNA sequence: TGTGCCAGCAGCTTAGCGCTCAGCGGGAGTACAGATACGCAGTATTTT. Full variable domain (remainder filled in from reference TRBV11-1 and TRBJ2-3): EAEVAQSPRYKITEKSQAVAFWCDPISGHATLYWYRQILGQGPELLVQFQDESVVDDSQLPKDRFSAERLKGVDSTLKIQPAELGDSAMYLCASSLALSGSTDTQYFGPGTRLTVL.

V and J are TRBV7-2 and TRBJ2-1; 7 bases are a match to TRBD1. With V trimmed by 3 bases and J by 7 bases, 6 bases remained unmatched. The length of the CDR3 is 14 residues. Germline CDR1 SGHTA, CDR2 FQGNSA. The DNA of the CDR3 is TGTGCCAGCAGCTTCCCAGGGGGTCGGAATGAGCAGTTCTTC. It yields the protein CASSFPGGRNEQFF.

The chain joins TRBV18 to TRBJ1-6, with TRBD1 as a possible D gene (5 bases). Trimming took 3 bases from V and 11 from J, leaving 17 bases between them. CDR3 length equals 15 residues. Germline V gives CDR1 KGHSH, CDR2 LQKENI. The CDR3 sequence is CASSPMQGEEAPLHF. Written as DNA, the CDR3 is TGTGCCAGCTCACCGATGCAGGGTGAAGAAGCACCCCTCCACTTT.

The rearrangement links TRBV11-2 to TRBJ2-1; TRBD2 matches at 10 bases. Germline V gene lookup returns CDR1 SGHAT and CDR2 FQNNGV. Trimming took 1 base from V and 9 from J; bases not matched to a gene: 6. CDR3 length: 15 residues. The CDR3, as DNA: TGTGCCAGCAGCTTAGGGACTAGCGGTATTGGTGAGCAGTTCTTC. Encoded protein: CASSLGTSGIGEQFF. Full variable domain (missing parts from reference TRBV11-2 and TRBJ2-1): EAGVAQSPRYKIIEKRQSVAFWCNPISGHATLYWYQQILGQGPKLLIQFQNNGVVDDSQLPKDRFSAERLKGVDSTLKIQPAKLEDSAVYLCASSLGTSGIGEQFFGPGTRLTVL.

The chain carries TRBV3-1 (or the pseudogene TRBV3-2) and TRBJ1-2, with 7 positions matching TRBD1. The CDR3 length is 16 residues. Germline V gives CDR1 LGHDT, CDR2 YNNKEL (reference sequence). V dropped 3 bases and J dropped 1; count of bases not matched to a gene: 8. DNA of the CDR3: TGTGCCAGCAGCCAGGGGCTGGGACAGCGTAACTATGGCTACACCTTC. This encodes CASSQGLGQRNYGYTF.

The genes are TRBV7-2 and TRBJ1-3, with D possibly being TRBD1 (6 bases). Germline V CDR1 and CDR2: SGHTA, FQGNSA. The CDR3 covers 15 residues. V dropped 3 bases and J dropped 0 bases, with 9 bases sitting between them. In DNA form, the CDR3 reads TGTGCCAGCAGCTTTGACAGGCGCTCTGGAAACACCATATATTTT. The encoded protein is CASSFDRRSGNTIYF.

The rearrangement uses TRBV5-6 and TRBJ2-7; maybe TRBD1 (6 bases). V was clipped by 0 bases and J by 0 bases, with 13 bases between them. CDR3 length equals 16 residues. Germline assignment: CDR1 SGHDT and CDR2 YYEEEE. The CDR3 nucleotides read TGTGCCAGCAGCTTGGGGGGTACAGGGCCCTCCTACGAGCAGTACTTC. Translating gives CASSLGGTGPSYEQYF.

The chain joins TRBV5-6 to TRBJ2-2; no definite D call. CDR3 size: 14 residues. Trimming left V 2 bases short and J 9 bases short, with 14 bases between. Germline loops: CDR1 SGHDT, CDR2 YYEEEE. The CDR3 nucleotides are TGTGCCAGCAGCTTAGGCCCCACTTTGTGGGAGCTGTTTTTT. Its translation: CASSLGPTLWELFF.

This clone was observed a few times. The chain carries TRBV28 and TRBJ1-5; the D gene is possibly TRBD1 (6 bases). The V gene's germline CDR1 is MDHEN and CDR2 SYDVKM. V was shortened by 6 bases and J by 0 bases, with 18 bases between the two germline ends. This CDR3 contains 17 residues. CDR3 amino acids: CASSTTFGQHSNQPQHF. In nucleotides, the CDR3 is TGTGCCAGCAGCACGACCTTTGGACAGCATAGCAATCAGCCCCAGCATTTT.

The chain's CDR3 is CASSPLAGAPGGEQYF. The CDR3 region has the DNA TGCGCCAGCAGCCCCCTAGCGGGGGCCCCGGGAGGCGAGCAGTACTTC. This chain uses TRBV5-1 with TRBJ2-7; 10 positions match TRBD2. CDR3 length equals 16 residues. Per germline, CDR1 SGHRS and CDR2 YFSETQ. Trimming took 4 bases from V and 6 from J; bases not matched to a gene: 13.

DNA of the CDR3: TGTGCCAGCTCAGGGACCCGCGACACAGATACGCAGTATTTT. It translates to CASSGTRDTDTQYF. This chain joins TRBV27 and TRBJ2-3; D may correspond to TRBD1 or TRBD2 (5 bases each). CDR1 MNHEY and CDR2 SMNVEV come from the germline V gene (reference sequence). Trimming took off 8 bases at V and 2 bases at J, with 14 bases between the two ends. This CDR3 contains 14 residues.

The V and J genes are TRBV2 and TRBJ1-5; D remains unclear. The CDR3 is made up of 13 amino acids. CDR1 SNHLY and CDR2 FYNNEI come from the germline V gene. Trimming stripped 3 bases from V and 9 bases from J, with 12 bases between. The CDR3 DNA reads as TGTGCCAGCAGTGATGCCCCACCGGGGCCCCAGCATTTT. This codes for CASSDAPPGPQHF.

The J gene is TRBJ1-2, the V gene TRBV3-1 (or the pseudogene TRBV3-2); 7 nucleotides match TRBD1. CDR3 size: 15 residues. Germline V CDR1 and CDR2: LGHDT, YNNKEL (reference sequence). V shed 1 base and J 0 bases; nucleotides not matched to a gene: 2. As DNA, the CDR3 is TGTGCCAGCAGCCAAGGAGACAGGGCTAACTATGGCTACACCTTC. Amino acid sequence: CASSQGDRANYGYTF.

V usage is TRBV7-2 and J usage is TRBJ2-3; 7 nucleotides line up with TRBD2. Germline trimming cut 4 bases from V and 2 bases from J; bases unmatched to any gene: 9. The V gene's germline CDR1 is SGHTA and CDR2 FQGNSA. The CDR3 sequence is 16 residues long. The CDR3 is CASSSRRLAVTDTQYF. CDR3 sequence (DNA): TGTGCCAGCAGCTCCCGTCGACTAGCCGTCACAGATACGCAGTATTTT.

This clone turned up a few times. The gene calls are TRBV9 and TRBJ1-6; TRBD1 agrees at 8 bases. Germline assignment: CDR1 SGDLS and CDR2 YYNGEE. The CDR3 contains 20 residues. Unmatched junction bases numbered 15, after V lost 4 bases and J lost 0 bases. This chain's CDR3 is CASSRMGQVGVSSYNSPLHF. The CDR3 bases are TGTGCCAGCAGCCGAATGGGACAGGTGGGAGTAAGCTCCTATAATTCACCCCTCCACTTT.

This clone was counted once. The genes are TRBV5-1 and TRBJ2-1, with TRBD2 matching over 10 bases. V was pared by 0 bases and J by 3 bases, with 0 bases of the junction left unmatched. Germline values: CDR1 SGHRS, CDR2 YFSETQ. The CDR3 loop spans 15 amino acids. CDR3 bases: TGCGCCAGCAGCTTGGTAGCGGGGGGCTACAATGAGCAGTTCTTC. It yields the protein CASSLVAGGYNEQFF.

The chain joins TRBV28 to TRBJ1-1; 9 bases align to TRBD1. The junction had 9 bases not matched to a gene; V was cut back by 4 bases and J by 3 bases. The CDR3 spans 16 residues. Germline CDR1 MDHEN, CDR2 SYDVKM. The CDR3 DNA follows: TGTGCCAGCAGTTCACCGGGACAGGGTCAGGACACTGAAGCTTTCTTT. Translated: CASSSPGQGQDTEAFF.

The chain joins TRBV6-1 to TRBJ2-5, with 8 bases aligning to TRBD2. Trimming removed 1 base from V and 6 bases from J; junction bases left unmatched: 10. This CDR3 spans 16 amino acids. Germline CDR1 MNHNS, CDR2 SASEGT. The CDR3 sequence: CASSEGSGGLLQTQYF. As DNA, the CDR3 is TGTGCCAGCAGTGAAGGGAGCGGGGGCCTTCTCCAGACCCAGTACTTC.

V usage is TRBV19 and J usage is TRBJ1-4, with D perhaps matching TRBD1 (5 bases). Trimming removed 8 bases at V and 6 bases at J, with 13 bases between. The CDR3 loop spans 13 amino acids. The V gene's germline CDR1 is LNHDA and CDR2 SQIVND (reference sequence). DNA of the CDR3: TGTGCCAGTCAAAACGAAGGGGATGAAAAACTGTTTTTT. Translated, it gives CASQNEGDEKLFF. The full variable domain, with the rest looked up from reference TRBV19 and TRBJ1-4, is DGGITQSPKYLFRKEGQNVTLSCEQNLNHDAMYWYRQDPGQGLRLIYYSQIVNDFQKGDIAEGYSVSREKKESFPLTVTSAQKNPTAFYLCASQNEGDEKLFFGSGTQLSVL.

The chain combines TRBV11-2 with TRBJ1-1; D gene unclear. Deletions cut 6 bases from V and 6 bases from J, with 14 bases between. Germline CDR1 and CDR2: SGHAT and FQNNGV. The CDR3 is 13 residues long. The chain's CDR3 is CASSPNVISEAFF. The CDR3 coding sequence is TGTGCCAGCAGTCCGAATGTAATCTCTGAAGCTTTCTTT.

The genes are TRBV11-3 and TRBJ2-1; D could derive from TRBD1 or TRBD2 (6 bases each). With 5 bases removed from V and 9 bases from J, the gap between germline ends came to 14 bases. The CDR3 has 13 amino acids. Germline lookup yields CDR1 SGHNT and CDR2 YENEEA. CDR3 DNA: TGTGCCAGCAGCCAGGTGGGGGGCGCTGAGCAGTTCTTC. Protein: CASSQVGGAEQFF.

This clone was recorded once. The V call is TRBV12-3 or TRBV12-4, the J call TRBJ1-2, with 9 nucleotides matching TRBD1. Trimming at V came to 6 bases and at J to 6 bases, leaving 5 bases not matched to a gene. The CDR3 is made up of 13 amino acids. CDR3 bases: TGTGCCAGCAGAACTACAGGGGGCAATGGCTACACCTTC. It yields the protein CASRTTGGNGYTF.

This clone has a handful of counts. V and J are TRBV5-4 and TRBJ2-7, with D perhaps TRBD1 or TRBD2 (5 bases each). The CDR3 runs to 13 residues. V dropped 3 bases and J dropped 2 bases, with 9 bases sitting between them. CDR1 SGHNT and CDR2 YYREEE come from the germline V gene (reference sequence). The DNA of the CDR3 is TGTGCCAGCAGCTGGGGGAGTACCTACGAGCAGTACTTC. This translates into CASSWGSTYEQYF.

The chain links TRBV5-1 to TRBJ2-3, with D possibly TRBD1 on 5 matching bases. Germline V lookup: CDR1 SGHRS, CDR2 YFSETQ. Between the trimmed V and J ends, which lost 3 bases and 0 bases, there was a span of 11 bases. The CDR3 is made up of 15 amino acids. The CDR3 DNA is TGCGCCAGCAGCTACAGGACGGATAGCACAGATACGCAGTATTTT. Encoded protein: CASSYRTDSTDTQYF.

The CDR3 loop reads CAISTGAYEQYF. The CDR3 bases are TGTGCCATCAGTACAGGGGCCTACGAGCAGTACTTC. The J gene is TRBJ2-7, the V gene TRBV10-3; TRBD1 agrees at 7 bases. V trimming: 5 bases; J trimming: 2 bases; junction bases outside the gene matches: 0. CDR1 and CDR2 (germline): ENHRY, SYGVKD. The CDR3 runs to 12 residues.

The chain is built from TRBV12-3 or TRBV12-4 and TRBJ1-4; D gene ambiguous. The CDR3 extends over 13 amino acids. V was trimmed by 0 bases and J by 8 bases, leaving 7 bases between them. DNA of the CDR3: TGTGCCAGCAGTTTAGCGCTGAGGGAAAAACTGTTTTTT. This codes for CASSLALREKLFF.

This chain links TRBV7-3 with TRBJ1-2, with unresolved D. CDR3 size: 12 residues. CDR1 is SGHTA, CDR2 FQGTGA, per germline. Trimming pared 2 bases from V and 10 bases from J, leaving 11 bases between. The CDR3 region is CASSLLGLDYTF. The CDR3 nucleotides are TGTGCCAGCAGCTTACTTGGTCTCGACTACACCTTC. Together with reference TRBV7-3 and TRBJ1-2, the CDR3 gives the full variable domain: GAGVSQTPSNKVTEKGKYVELRCDPISGHTALYWYRQSLGQGPEFLIYFQGTGAADDSGLPNDRFFAVRPEGSVSTLKIQRTERGDSAVYLCASSLLGLDYTFGSGTRLTVV.